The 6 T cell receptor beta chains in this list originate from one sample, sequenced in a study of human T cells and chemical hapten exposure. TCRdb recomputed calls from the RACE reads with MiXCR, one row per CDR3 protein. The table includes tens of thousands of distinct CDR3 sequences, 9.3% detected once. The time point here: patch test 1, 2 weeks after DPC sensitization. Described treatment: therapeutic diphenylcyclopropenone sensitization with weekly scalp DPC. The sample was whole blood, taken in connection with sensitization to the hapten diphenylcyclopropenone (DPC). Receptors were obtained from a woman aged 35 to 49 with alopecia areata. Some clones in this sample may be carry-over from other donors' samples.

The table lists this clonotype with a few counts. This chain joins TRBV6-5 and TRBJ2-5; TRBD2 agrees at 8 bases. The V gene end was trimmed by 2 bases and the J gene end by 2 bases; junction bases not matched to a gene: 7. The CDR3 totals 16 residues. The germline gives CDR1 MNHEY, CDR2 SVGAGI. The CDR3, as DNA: TGTGCCAGCAGTTACCCCAGGGCTAGCGGGCAAGAGACCCAGTACTTC. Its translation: CASSYPRASGQETQYF.

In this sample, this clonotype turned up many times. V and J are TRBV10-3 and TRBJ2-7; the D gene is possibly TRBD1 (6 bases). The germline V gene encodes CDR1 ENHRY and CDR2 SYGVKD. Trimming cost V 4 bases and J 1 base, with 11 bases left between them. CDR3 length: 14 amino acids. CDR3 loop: CAISAFGTSYEQYF. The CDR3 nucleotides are TGTGCCATCAGTGCCTTTGGGACATCCTACGAGCAGTACTTC.

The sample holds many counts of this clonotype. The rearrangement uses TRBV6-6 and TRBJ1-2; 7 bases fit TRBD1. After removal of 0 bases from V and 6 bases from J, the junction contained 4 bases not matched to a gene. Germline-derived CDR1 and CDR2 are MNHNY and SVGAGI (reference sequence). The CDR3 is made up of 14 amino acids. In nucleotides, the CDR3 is TGTGCCAGCAGTTACTCGACTCAGGGGGATGGCTACACCTTC. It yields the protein CASSYSTQGDGYTF.

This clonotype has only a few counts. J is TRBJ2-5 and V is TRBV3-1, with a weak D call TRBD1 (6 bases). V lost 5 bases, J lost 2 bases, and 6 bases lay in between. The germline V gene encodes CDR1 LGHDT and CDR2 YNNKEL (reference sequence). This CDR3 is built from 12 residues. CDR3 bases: TGTGCCAGCAGCGACAGGCAAGAGACCCAGTACTTC. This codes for CASSDRQETQYF.

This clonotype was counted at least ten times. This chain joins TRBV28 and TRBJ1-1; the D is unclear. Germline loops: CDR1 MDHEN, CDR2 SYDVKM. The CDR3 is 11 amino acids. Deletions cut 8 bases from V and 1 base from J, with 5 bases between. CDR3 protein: CASYTNTEAFF. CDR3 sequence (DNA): TGTGCCAGCTACACGAACACTGAAGCTTTCTTT.

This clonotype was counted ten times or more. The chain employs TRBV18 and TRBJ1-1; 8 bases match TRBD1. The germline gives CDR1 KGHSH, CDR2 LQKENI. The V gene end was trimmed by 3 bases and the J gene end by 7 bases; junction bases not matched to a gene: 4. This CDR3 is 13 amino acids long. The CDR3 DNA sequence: TGTGCCAGCTCACCGGACAGGGAGGTTGAAGCTTTCTTT. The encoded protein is CASSPDREVEAFF.